Each of the 21 T cell receptor beta chains below was sequenced from the same sample in a study of blood T cell repertoires in COVID-19. Some clones are missing from TCRdb's copy, which holds only in-frame ones; the method was immunoSEQ multiplex PCR. The table includes 80,000 to 100,000 clones, about nine tenths detected once. The sequenced sample consisted of peripheral blood. These receptors came from a man aged 55 to 70 with acute or convalescent COVID-19.

V is TRBV2 and J is TRBJ1-2; 8 positions match TRBD1. Unmatched junction bases numbered 12, after V lost 4 bases and J lost 2 bases. CDR3 length: 17 amino acids. Germline CDR1 reads SNHLY; CDR2 reads FYNNEI. This CDR3 reads CASSVTKNRGSNYGYTF. As DNA, the CDR3 is TGTGCCAGCAGTGTCACAAAGAACAGGGGGTCGAACTATGGCTACACCTTC. Full variable domain (rest looked up from reference TRBV2 and TRBJ1-2): EPEVTQTPSHQVTQMGQEVILRCVPISNHLYFYWYRQILGQKVEFLVSFYNNEISEKSEIFDDQFSVERPDGSNFTLKIRSTKLEDSAMYFCASSVTKNRGSNYGYTFGSGTRLTVV.

In regard to this clone: Different DNA sequences within this sample yield the same CDR3. This sequence joins TRBV5-1 and TRBJ1-1; D gene unclear. The length of the CDR3 is 14 residues. Germline V CDR1 and CDR2: SGHRS, YFSETQ. The V end was cut by 0 bases, the J end by 5 bases, with 11 bases between. CDR3 sequence: CASSLVAAGTEAFF. CDR3 coding DNA: TGCGCCAGCAGCTTGGTTGCTGCGGGGACTGAAGCTTTCTTT. The full variable domain, its missing parts supplied by reference TRBV5-1 and TRBJ1-1, is KAGVTQTPRYLIKTRGQQVTLSCSPISGHRSVSWYQQTPGQGLQFLFEYFSETQRNKGNFPGRFSGRQFSNSRSEMNVSTLELGDSALYLCASSLVAAGTEAFFGQGTRLTVV.

The chain combines TRBV6-9 with TRBJ1-1; D not certain. This CDR3 region has 13 residues. Germline CDR1 and CDR2: MNHGY and SVAAGI. With 2 bases removed from V and 4 bases from J, the gap between germline ends came to 8 bases. DNA of the CDR3: TGTGCCAGCAGTTATGACGGCGGCACTGAAGCTTTCTTT. Translated: CASSYDGGTEAFF.

With respect to this clone: Within the sample, other DNA sequences also encode this same CDR3. This chain connects TRBV10-3 to TRBJ1-1, with D possibly TRBD1 on 5 matching bases. Between the trimmed V and J ends, which lost 0 bases and 5 bases, there was a span of 7 bases. CDR1 and CDR2 from the germline V gene are ENHRY and SYGVKD. This CDR3 contains 13 residues. The CDR3 DNA reads as TGTGCCATCAGTGAGTCGGGGCGAACTGAAGCTTTCTTT. It translates to CAISESGRTEAFF.

This clone was observed a single time. This rearrangement joins TRBV5-1 to TRBJ2-3, with 8 bases identical to TRBD2. V lost 6 bases and J lost 2; bases outside the gene matches: 5. This CDR3 is 14 amino acids long. Germline-derived CDR1 and CDR2 are SGHRS and YFSETQ. CDR3 DNA: TGCGCCAGCACCACTAGCGGATACACAGATACGCAGTATTTT. It codes for CASTTSGYTDTQYF.

A single count supports this clone. The chain couples TRBV7-6 to TRBJ2-1, with TRBD2 matching 12 bases. This CDR3 region has 19 residues. Germline loops: CDR1 SGHVS, CDR2 FNYEAQ. The J segment lost 0 bases and the V segment lost 1 base, leaving 7 bases of the junction unmatched. The CDR3 sequence: CASSLGGLAGTSSYNEQFF. CDR3 DNA sequence: TGTGCCAGCAGCTTAGGCGGACTAGCGGGGACTAGCTCCTACAATGAGCAGTTCTTC.

Here the CDR3 DNA reads TGTGCCACCAGCAGAGATGGGGGGACTGAAGCTTTCTTT. This codes for CATSRDGGTEAFF. The chain uses TRBV15 and TRBJ1-1, with D perhaps matching TRBD1 (5 bases). The CDR3 contains 13 residues. CDR1 and CDR2 from the germline V gene are LNHNV and YYDKDF (reference sequence). Deletions cut 0 bases from V and 5 bases from J, with 7 bases between.

The chain links TRBV6-5 to TRBJ2-3; 7 bases agree with TRBD2. Germline V CDR1 and CDR2: MNHEY, SVGAGI. This CDR3 comprises 14 residues. The V gene end was trimmed by 3 bases and the J gene end by 1 base; junction bases not matched to a gene: 1. The CDR3, as DNA: TGTGCCAGCAGTTATGGACTAGGCACAGATACGCAGTATTTT. The encoded protein is CASSYGLGTDTQYF.

The chain couples TRBV7-2 to TRBJ1-2; 7 bases are a match to TRBD1. V shed 5 bases and J 4 bases; nucleotides not matched to a gene: 13. The CDR3 sequence is 16 residues long. Germline V gene data show CDR1 as SGHTA and CDR2 as FQGNSA. The CDR3 protein is CASSTRQGTSGYGYTF. The CDR3 DNA follows: TGTGCCAGCAGCACACGACAGGGAACTTCGGGCTATGGCTACACCTTC. The variable domain in full, completed from reference TRBV7-2 and TRBJ1-2, reads GAGVSQSPSNKVTEKGKDVELRCDPISGHTALYWYRQSLGQGLEFLIYFQGNSAPDKSGLPSDRFSAERTGGSVSTLTIQRTQQEDSAVYLCASSTRQGTSGYGYTFGSGTRLTVV.

This chain connects TRBV6-1 to TRBJ1-1; D is ambiguous. V was trimmed by 3 bases and J by 8 bases, leaving 7 bases between them. Germline V gives CDR1 MNHNS, CDR2 SASEGT. The CDR3 consists of 11 residues. In nucleotides, the CDR3 is TGTGCCAGCAGTGATTTCAGGGAAGCTTTCTTT. Translated, it gives CASSDFREAFF.

The chain employs TRBV25-1 and TRBJ1-2, with a weak D call TRBD1 (5 bases). This CDR3 comprises 14 residues. Between the trimmed V and J ends, which lost 5 bases and 8 bases, there was a span of 18 bases. CDR1 MGHDK and CDR2 SYGVNS come from the germline V gene. In nucleotides, the CDR3 is TGTGCCAGCAGTCAGAGGGAGGGGTTGGGCGGCTACACCTTC. Residues: CASSQREGLGGYTF.

This chain links TRBV29-1 with TRBJ1-3; D unresolved. Germline assignment: CDR1 SQVTM and CDR2 ANQGSEA. The V end was cut by 5 bases, the J end by 4 bases, with 6 bases between. There are 11 residues in the CDR3. Here the CDR3 DNA reads TGCAGCGTTAAGCAAGGAAACACCATATATTTT. Translation gives CSVKQGNTIYF.

The chain uses TRBV12-3 or TRBV12-4 and TRBJ1-2; D gene uncertain. V dropped 5 bases and J dropped 8 bases, with 12 bases sitting between them. The CDR3 has 12 amino acids. CDR3 in amino acids: CASSRRTEGYTF. CDR3 sequence (DNA): TGTGCCAGCAGTCGTCGTACGGAGGGCTACACCTTC.

The chain employs TRBV14 and TRBJ2-1; TRBD2 might be the D (6 bases). Germline V gene data show CDR1 as SGHDN and CDR2 as FVKESK. Trimming stripped 1 base from V and 1 base from J, with 11 bases between. This CDR3 comprises 16 residues. As DNA, the CDR3 is TGTGCCAGCAGCCAAGCTGGGGCGGGGTCCTACAATGAGCAGTTCTTC. It yields the protein CASSQAGAGSYNEQFF. The whole variable domain, remainder taken from reference TRBV14 and TRBJ2-1, is EAGVTQFPSHSVIEKGQTVTLRCDPISGHDNLYWYRRVMGKEIKFLLHFVKESKQDESGMPNNRFLAERTGGTYSTLKVQPAELEDSGVYFCASSQAGAGSYNEQFFGPGTRLTVL.

This clone appeared once. V and J are TRBV10-3 and TRBJ1-5; perhaps TRBD1 as D (5 bases). Germline V gene sequence: CDR1 ENHRY, CDR2 SYGVKD. The CDR3 loop spans 14 amino acids. V was pared by 2 bases and J by 4 bases, with 9 bases between. The CDR3 loop reads CAISERQKNQPQHF. The CDR3 coding sequence is TGTGCCATCAGTGAGCGACAGAAGAATCAGCCCCAGCATTTT.

This clone was observed a handful of times. V gene TRBV6-5 combines with J gene TRBJ2-7; 8 bases align to TRBD1. V shed 8 bases and J 3 bases; nucleotides not matched to a gene: 12. The CDR3 has 15 amino acids. The germline gives CDR1 MNHEY, CDR2 SVGAGI. CDR3 loop: CASRQPGQVIYEQYF. The CDR3 bases are TGTGCCAGCCGGCAACCGGGACAGGTGATCTACGAGCAGTACTTC.

The rearrangement links TRBV9 to TRBJ1-1; TRBD1 might be the D (5 bases). V shed 3 bases and J shed 8 bases, with 11 bases lying between them. This CDR3 spans 12 amino acids. Germline V gene data show CDR1 as SGDLS and CDR2 as YYNGEE. CDR3 sequence reads: CASSGNRLEAFF. DNA of the CDR3: TGTGCCAGCAGCGGAAACAGGCTCGAAGCTTTCTTT.

The chain employs TRBV18 and TRBJ1-4, with D perhaps TRBD1 (6 bases). The CDR3 has 14 amino acids. The germline gives CDR1 KGHSH, CDR2 LQKENI. Between the trimmed V and J ends, which lost 3 bases and 7 bases, there was a span of 12 bases. The CDR3 sequence: CASSPSGEPEKLFF. In DNA, the CDR3 is TGTGCCAGCTCACCCTCAGGGGAGCCTGAAAAACTGTTTTTT.

The chain uses TRBV4-1 and TRBJ1-5, with D possibly being TRBD1 (5 bases). V lost 6 bases, J lost 0 bases, and 15 bases lay in between. The germline V gene encodes CDR1 MGHRA and CDR2 YSYEKL. CDR3 length: 16 amino acids. The CDR3 here is CASSPYPDSSNQPQHF. CDR3 DNA sequence: TGCGCCAGCAGTCCCTACCCTGACAGTAGCAATCAGCCCCAGCATTTT.

This clone was seen only once. This rearrangement joins TRBV5-6 to TRBJ1-1; no firm D call. In germline, CDR1 is SGHDT, CDR2 YYEEEE. The ends were cut back, 3 bases at V and 1 base at J, with 10 bases in the middle. The CDR3 has 14 residues. This CDR3 reads CASSWRSKNTEAFF. The CDR3 DNA follows: TGTGCCAGCAGCTGGAGATCTAAGAACACTGAAGCTTTCTTT.

CDR3 amino acids: CASSQGDRAFF. DNA for the CDR3: TGTGCCAGCAGCCAAGGGGACAGAGCTTTCTTT. The chain combines TRBV3-1 (or the pseudogene TRBV3-2) with TRBJ1-1; 7 nucleotides match TRBD1. The CDR3 loop spans 11 amino acids. V lost 1 base and J lost 10; bases outside the gene matches: 0. CDR1 and CDR2 from the germline V gene are LGHDT and YNNKEL (reference sequence).